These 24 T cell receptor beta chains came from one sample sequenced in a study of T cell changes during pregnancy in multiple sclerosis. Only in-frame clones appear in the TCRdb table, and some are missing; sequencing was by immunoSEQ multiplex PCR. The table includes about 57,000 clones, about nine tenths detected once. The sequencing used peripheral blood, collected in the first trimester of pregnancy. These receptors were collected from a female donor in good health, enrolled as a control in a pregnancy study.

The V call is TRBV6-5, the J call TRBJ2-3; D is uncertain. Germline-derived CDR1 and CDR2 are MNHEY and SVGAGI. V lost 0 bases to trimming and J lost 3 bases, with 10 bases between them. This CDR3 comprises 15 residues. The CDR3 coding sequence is TGTGCCAGCAGTTACTCGAAACCCGGGACAGATACGCAGTATTTT. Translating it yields CASSYSKPGTDTQYF.

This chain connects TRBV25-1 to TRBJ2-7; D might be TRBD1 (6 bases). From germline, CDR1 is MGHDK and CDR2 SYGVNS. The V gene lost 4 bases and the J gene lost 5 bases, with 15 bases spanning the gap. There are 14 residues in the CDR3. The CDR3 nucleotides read TGTGCCAGCAGTGTTACAGGGTTGACTCACGAGCAGTACTTC. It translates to CASSVTGLTHEQYF.

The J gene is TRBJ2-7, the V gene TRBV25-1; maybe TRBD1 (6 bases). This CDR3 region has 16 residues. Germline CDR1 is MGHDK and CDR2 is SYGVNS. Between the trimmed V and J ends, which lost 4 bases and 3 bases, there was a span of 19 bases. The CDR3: CASSGKAGAEYYEQYF. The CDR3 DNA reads TGTGCCAGCAGTGGGAAGGCAGGGGCCGAATACTACGAGCAGTACTTC.

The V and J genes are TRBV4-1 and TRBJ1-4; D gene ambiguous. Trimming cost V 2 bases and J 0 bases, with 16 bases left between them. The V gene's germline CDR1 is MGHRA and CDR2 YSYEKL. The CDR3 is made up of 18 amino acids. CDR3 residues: CASSQYLLGAATNEKLFF. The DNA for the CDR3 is TGCGCCAGCAGCCAATATCTTTTAGGAGCTGCAACTAATGAAAAACTGTTTTTT.

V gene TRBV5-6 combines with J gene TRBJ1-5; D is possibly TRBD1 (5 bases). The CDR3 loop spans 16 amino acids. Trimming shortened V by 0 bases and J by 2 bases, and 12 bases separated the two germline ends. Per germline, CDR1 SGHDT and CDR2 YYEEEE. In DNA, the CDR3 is TGTGCCAGCAGCTTGGTGGGTGAAGGGGGCAATCAGCCCCAGCATTTT. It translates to CASSLVGEGGNQPQHF.

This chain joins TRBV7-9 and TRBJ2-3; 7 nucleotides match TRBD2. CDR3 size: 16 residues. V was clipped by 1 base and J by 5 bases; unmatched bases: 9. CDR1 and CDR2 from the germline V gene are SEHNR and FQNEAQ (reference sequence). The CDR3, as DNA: TGTGCCAGCAGCTTAGATATCGCGGGAGCGGTAGATACGCAGTATTTT. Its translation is CASSLDIAGAVDTQYF.

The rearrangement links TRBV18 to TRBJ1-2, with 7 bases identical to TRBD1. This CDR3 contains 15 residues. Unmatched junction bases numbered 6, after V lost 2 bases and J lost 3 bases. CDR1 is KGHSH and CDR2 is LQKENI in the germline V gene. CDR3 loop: CASSPTPGTDYGYTF. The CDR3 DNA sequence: TGTGCCAGCTCACCAACCCCCGGGACAGACTATGGCTACACCTTC.

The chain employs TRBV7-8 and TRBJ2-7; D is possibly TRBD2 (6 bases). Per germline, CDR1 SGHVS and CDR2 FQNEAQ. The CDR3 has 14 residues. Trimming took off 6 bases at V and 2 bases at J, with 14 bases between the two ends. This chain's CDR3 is CASSQGGATYEQYF. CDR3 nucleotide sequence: TGTGCCAGCAGTCAAGGAGGGGCTACCTACGAGCAGTACTTC.

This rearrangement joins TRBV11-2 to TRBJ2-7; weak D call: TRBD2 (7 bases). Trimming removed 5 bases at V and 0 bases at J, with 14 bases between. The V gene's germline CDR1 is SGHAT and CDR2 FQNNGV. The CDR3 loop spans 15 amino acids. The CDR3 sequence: CASSQRGRDSYEQYF. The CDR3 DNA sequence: TGTGCCAGCAGCCAGAGGGGGAGGGACTCCTACGAGCAGTACTTC. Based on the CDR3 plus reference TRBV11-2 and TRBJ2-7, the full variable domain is EAGVAQSPRYKIIEKRQSVAFWCNPISGHATLYWYQQILGQGPKLLIQFQNNGVVDDSQLPKDRFSAERLKGVDSTLKIQPAKLEDSAVYLCASSQRGRDSYEQYFGPGTRLTVT.

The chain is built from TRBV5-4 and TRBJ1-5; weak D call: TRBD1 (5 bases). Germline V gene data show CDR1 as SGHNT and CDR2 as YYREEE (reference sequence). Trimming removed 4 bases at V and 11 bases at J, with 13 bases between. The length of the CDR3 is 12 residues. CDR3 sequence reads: CASSGDGGTQHF. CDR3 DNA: TGTGCCAGCAGCGGAGATGGGGGGACCCAGCATTTT. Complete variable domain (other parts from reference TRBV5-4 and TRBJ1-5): ETGVTQSPTHLIKTRGQQVTLRCSSQSGHNTVSWYQQALGQGPQFIFQYYREEENGRGNFPPRFSGLQFPNYSSELNVNALELDDSALYLCASSGDGGTQHFGDGTRLSIL.

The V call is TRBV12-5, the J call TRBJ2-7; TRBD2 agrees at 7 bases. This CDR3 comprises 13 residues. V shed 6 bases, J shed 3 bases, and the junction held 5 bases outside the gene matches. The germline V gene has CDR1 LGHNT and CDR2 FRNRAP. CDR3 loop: CASGTGGDYEQYF. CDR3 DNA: TGTGCTAGTGGAACGGGGGGAGACTACGAGCAGTACTTC.

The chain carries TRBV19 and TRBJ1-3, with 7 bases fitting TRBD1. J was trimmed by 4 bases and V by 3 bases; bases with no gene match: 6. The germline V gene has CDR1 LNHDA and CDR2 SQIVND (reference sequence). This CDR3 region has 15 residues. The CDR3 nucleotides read TGTGCCAGTAGTATTCTGGACAGGCCGGGAAACACCATATATTTT. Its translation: CASSILDRPGNTIYF.

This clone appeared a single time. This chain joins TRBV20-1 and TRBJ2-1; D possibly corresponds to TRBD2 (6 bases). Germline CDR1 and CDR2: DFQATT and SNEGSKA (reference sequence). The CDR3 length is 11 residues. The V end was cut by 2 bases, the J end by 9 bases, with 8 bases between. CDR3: CSARLASEQFF. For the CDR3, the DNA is TGCAGTGCTAGACTAGCGAGTGAGCAGTTCTTC.

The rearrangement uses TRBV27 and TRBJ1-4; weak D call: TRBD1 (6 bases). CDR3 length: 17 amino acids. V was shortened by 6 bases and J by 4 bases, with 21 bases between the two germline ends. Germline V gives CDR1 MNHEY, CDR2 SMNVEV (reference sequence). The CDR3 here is CASRKTPRWTDNEKLFF. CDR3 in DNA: TGTGCCAGCAGGAAGACCCCAAGATGGACAGATAATGAAAAACTGTTTTTT.

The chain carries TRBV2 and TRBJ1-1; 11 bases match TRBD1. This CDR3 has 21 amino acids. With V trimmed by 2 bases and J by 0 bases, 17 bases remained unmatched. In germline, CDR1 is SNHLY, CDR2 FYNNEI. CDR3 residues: CASSENPSSPGQGVMNTEAFF. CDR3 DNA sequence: TGTGCCAGCAGTGAAAATCCTTCGTCCCCGGGACAGGGGGTAATGAACACTGAAGCTTTCTTT.

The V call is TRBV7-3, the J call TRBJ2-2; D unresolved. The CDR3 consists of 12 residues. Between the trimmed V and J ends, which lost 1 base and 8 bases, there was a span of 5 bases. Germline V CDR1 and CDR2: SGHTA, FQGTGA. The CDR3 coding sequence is TGTGCCAGCAGCTTAAGAGTAGGGGAGCTGTTTTTT. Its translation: CASSLRVGELFF.

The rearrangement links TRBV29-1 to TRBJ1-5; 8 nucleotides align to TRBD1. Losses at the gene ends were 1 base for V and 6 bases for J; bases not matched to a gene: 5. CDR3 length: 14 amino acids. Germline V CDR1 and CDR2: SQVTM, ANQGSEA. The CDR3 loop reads CSVEGTGLGQPQHF. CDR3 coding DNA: TGCAGCGTTGAAGGGACAGGGCTAGGTCAGCCCCAGCATTTT. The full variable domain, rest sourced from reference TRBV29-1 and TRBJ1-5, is SAVISQKPSRDICQRGTSLTIQCQVDSQVTMMFWYRQQPGQSLTLIATANQGSEATYESGFVIDKFPISRPNLTFSTLTVSNMSPEDSSIYLCSVEGTGLGQPQHFGDGTRLSIL.

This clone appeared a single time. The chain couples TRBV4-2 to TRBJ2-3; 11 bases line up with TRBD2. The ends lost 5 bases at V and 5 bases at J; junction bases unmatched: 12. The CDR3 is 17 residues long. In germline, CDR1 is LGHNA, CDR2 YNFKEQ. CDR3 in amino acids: CASSTSTLAGGEDTQYF. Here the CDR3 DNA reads TGTGCCAGCAGCACAAGCACCTTAGCGGGAGGGGAAGATACGCAGTATTTT.

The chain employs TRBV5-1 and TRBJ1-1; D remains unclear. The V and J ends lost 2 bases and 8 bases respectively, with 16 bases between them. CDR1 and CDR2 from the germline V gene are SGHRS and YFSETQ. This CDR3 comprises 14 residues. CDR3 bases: TGCGCCAGCAGCTTATCACTTTTCCCCCTGGAAGCTTTCTTT. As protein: CASSLSLFPLEAFF.

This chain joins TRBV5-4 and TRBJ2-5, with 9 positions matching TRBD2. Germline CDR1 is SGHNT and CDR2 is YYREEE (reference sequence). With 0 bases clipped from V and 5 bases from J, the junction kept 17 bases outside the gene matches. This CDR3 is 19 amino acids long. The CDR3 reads CASSLVPVGLSGGRETQYF. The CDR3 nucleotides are TGTGCCAGCAGCTTGGTCCCCGTAGGTTTGAGCGGGGGGCGGGAGACCCAGTACTTC.

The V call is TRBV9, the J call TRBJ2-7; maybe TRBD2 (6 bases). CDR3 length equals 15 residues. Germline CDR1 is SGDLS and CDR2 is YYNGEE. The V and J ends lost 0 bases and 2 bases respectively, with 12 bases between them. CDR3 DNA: TGTGCCAGCAGCGTAGACGGGACTCGAACCTACGAGCAGTACTTC. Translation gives CASSVDGTRTYEQYF.

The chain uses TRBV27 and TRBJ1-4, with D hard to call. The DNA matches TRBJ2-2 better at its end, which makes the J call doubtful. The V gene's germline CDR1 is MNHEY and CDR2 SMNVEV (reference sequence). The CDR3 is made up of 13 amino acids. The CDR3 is CASAIQNRQELFF. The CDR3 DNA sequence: TGTGCCAGCGCGATACAGAACAGACAGGAGCTGTTTTTT.

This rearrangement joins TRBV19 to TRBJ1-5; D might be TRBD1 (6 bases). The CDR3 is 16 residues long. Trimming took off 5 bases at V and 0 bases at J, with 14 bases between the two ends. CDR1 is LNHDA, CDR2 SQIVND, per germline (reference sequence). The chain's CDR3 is CASSSTGSYSNQPQHF. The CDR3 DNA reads TGTGCCAGTAGTTCCACAGGGAGCTATAGCAATCAGCCCCAGCATTTT.

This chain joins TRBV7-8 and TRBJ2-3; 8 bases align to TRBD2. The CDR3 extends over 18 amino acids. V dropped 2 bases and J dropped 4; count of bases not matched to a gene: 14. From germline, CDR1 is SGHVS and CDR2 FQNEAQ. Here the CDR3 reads CASSLSLGLETWADTQYF. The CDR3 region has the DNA TGTGCCAGCAGCTTATCACTGGGACTAGAGACCTGGGCAGATACGCAGTATTTT. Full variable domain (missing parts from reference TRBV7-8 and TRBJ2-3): GAGVSQSPRYKVAKRGQDVALRCDPISGHVSLFWYQQALGQGPEFLTYFQNEAQLDKSGLPSDRFFAERPEGSVSTLKIQRTQQEDSAVYLCASSLSLGLETWADTQYFGPGTRLTVL.